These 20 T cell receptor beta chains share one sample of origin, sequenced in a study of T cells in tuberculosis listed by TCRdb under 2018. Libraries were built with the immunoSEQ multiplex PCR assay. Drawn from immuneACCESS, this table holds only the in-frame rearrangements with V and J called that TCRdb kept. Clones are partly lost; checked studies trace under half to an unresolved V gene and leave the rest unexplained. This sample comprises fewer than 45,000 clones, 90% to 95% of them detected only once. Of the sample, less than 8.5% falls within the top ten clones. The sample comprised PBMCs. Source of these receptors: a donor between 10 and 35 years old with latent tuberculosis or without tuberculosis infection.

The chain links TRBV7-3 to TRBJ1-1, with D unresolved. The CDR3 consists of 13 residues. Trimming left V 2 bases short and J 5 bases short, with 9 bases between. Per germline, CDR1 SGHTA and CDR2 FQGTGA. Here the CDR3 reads CASSLGMRTEAFF. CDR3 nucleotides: TGTGCCAGCAGCTTAGGAATGAGGACTGAAGCTTTCTTT.

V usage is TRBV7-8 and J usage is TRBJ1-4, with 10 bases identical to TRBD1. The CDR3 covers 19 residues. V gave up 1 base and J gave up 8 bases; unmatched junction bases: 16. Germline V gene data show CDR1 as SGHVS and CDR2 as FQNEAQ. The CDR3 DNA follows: TGTGCCAGCAGCTTAGTATTGGGGCGGACAGGGGGAGAGGGGGAAAAACTGTTTTTT. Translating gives CASSLVLGRTGGEGEKLFF.

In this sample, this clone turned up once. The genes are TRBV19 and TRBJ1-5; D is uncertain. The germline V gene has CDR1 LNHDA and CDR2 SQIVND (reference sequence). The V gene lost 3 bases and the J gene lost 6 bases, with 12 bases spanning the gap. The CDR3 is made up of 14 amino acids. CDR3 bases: TGTGCCAGTAGTATGGTACAGCCAAGTCAGCCCCAGCATTTT. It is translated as CASSMVQPSQPQHF.

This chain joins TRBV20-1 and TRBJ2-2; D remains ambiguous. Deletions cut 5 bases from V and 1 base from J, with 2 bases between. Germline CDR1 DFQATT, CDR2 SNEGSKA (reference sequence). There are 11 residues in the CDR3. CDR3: CSALNTGELFF. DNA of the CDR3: TGCAGTGCTCTGAACACCGGGGAGCTGTTTTTT.

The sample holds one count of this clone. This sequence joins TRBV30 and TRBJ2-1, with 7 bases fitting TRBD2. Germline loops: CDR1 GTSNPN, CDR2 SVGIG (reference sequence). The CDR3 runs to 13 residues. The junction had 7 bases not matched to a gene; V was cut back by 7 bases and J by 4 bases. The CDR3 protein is CAFHPGLYNEQFF. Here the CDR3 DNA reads TGTGCCTTCCATCCGGGACTATACAATGAGCAGTTCTTC.

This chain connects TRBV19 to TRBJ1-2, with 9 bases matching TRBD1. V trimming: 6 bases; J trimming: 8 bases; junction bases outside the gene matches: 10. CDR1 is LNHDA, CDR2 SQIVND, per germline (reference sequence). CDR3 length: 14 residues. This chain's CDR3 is CASRTGGPLAGYTF. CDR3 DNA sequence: TGTGCCAGTAGAACAGGGGGCCCCCTGGCCGGCTACACCTTC.

The CDR3 region is CASSPGTGKYNEQFF. For the CDR3, the DNA is TGTGCCAGCAGCCCAGGGACAGGAAAGTACAATGAGCAGTTCTTC. The chain uses TRBV11-1 and TRBJ2-1; the match to TRBD1 covers 8 bases. The V and J ends lost 5 bases and 4 bases, in that order; junction bases with no gene match: 7. Germline CDR1 is SGHAT and CDR2 is FQDESV (reference sequence). The CDR3 has 15 amino acids.

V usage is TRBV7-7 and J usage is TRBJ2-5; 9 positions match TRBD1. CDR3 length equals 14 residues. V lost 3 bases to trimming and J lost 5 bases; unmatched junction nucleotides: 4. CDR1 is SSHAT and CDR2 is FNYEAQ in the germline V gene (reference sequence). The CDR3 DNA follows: TGTGCCAGCAGCTTTGGGGACAGGGCCGAGACCCAGTACTTC. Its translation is CASSFGDRAETQYF.

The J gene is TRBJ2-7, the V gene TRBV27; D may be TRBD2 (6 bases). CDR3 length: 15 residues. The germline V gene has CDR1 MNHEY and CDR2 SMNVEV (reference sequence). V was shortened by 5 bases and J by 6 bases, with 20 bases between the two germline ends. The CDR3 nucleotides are TGTGCCAGCAGTCCGCCCATGGGACTTGCGGGCGAGCAGTACTTC. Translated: CASSPPMGLAGEQYF.

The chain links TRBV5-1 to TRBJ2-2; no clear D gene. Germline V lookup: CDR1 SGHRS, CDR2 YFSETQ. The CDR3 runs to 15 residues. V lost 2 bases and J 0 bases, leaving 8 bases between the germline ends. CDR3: CASSFLSSNTGELFF. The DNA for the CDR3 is TGCGCCAGCAGCTTCCTCAGTTCGAACACCGGGGAGCTGTTTTTT. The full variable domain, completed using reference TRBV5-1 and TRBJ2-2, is KAGVTQTPRYLIKTRGQQVTLSCSPISGHRSVSWYQQTPGQGLQFLFEYFSETQRNKGNFPGRFSGRQFSNSRSEMNVSTLELGDSALYLCASSFLSSNTGELFFGEGSRLTVL.

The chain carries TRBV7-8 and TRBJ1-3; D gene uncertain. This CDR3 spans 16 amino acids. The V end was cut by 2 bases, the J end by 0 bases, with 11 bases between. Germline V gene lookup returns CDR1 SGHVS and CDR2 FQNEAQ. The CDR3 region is CASSLRNRFSGNTIYF. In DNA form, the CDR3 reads TGTGCCAGCAGCTTACGTAATCGGTTCTCTGGAAACACCATATATTTT.

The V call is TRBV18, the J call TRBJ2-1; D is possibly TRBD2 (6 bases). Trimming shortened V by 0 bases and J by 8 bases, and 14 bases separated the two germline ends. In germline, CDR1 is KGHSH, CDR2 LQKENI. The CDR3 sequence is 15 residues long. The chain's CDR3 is CASSPPSGSLDEQFF. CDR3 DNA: TGTGCCAGCTCACCACCTAGCGGCTCGTTGGATGAGCAGTTCTTC.

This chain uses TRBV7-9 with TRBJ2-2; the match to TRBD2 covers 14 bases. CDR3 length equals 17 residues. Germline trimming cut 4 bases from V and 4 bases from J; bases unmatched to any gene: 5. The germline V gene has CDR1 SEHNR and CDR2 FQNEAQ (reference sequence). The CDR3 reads CASSSTSGREGTGELFF. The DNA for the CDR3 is TGTGCCAGCAGCTCGACTAGCGGGAGGGAGGGCACCGGGGAGCTGTTTTTT.

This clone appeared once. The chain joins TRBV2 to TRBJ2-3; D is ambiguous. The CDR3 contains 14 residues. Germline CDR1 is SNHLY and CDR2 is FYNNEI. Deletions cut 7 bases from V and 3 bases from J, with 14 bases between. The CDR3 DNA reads TGTGCCAGCACCATCCGAGGCTCGACAGATACGCAGTATTTT. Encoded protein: CASTIRGSTDTQYF.

In nucleotides, the CDR3 is TGTGCCAGCAGGGGACTAGCGGGGACAGATACGCAGTATTTT. Encoded protein: CASRGLAGTDTQYF. The chain combines TRBV2 with TRBJ2-3; 13 nucleotides agree with TRBD2. In germline, CDR1 is SNHLY, CDR2 FYNNEI. This CDR3 has 14 amino acids. With V trimmed by 6 bases and J by 3 bases, 0 bases remained unmatched.

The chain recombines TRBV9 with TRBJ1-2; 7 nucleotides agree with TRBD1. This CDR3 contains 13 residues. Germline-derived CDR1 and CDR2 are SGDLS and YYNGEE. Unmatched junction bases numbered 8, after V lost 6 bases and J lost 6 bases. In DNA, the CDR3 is TGTGCCAGCACACCACAGGGGTGGGATGGCTACACCTTC. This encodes CASTPQGWDGYTF.

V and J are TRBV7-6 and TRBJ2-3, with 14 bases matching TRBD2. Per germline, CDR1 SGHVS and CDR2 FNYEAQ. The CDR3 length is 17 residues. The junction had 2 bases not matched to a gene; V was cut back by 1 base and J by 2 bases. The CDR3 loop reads CASSLGLAGGNTDTQYF. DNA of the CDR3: TGTGCCAGCAGCTTAGGACTAGCGGGAGGGAACACAGATACGCAGTATTTT.

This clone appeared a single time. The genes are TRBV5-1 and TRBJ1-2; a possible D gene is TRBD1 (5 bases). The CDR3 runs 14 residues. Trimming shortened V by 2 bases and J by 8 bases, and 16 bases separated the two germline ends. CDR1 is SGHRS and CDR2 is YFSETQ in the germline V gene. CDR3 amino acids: CASSFGAGNVGYTF. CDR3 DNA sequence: TGCGCCAGCAGCTTTGGAGCAGGGAATGTGGGCTACACCTTC. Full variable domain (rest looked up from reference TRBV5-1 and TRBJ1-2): KAGVTQTPRYLIKTRGQQVTLSCSPISGHRSVSWYQQTPGQGLQFLFEYFSETQRNKGNFPGRFSGRQFSNSRSEMNVSTLELGDSALYLCASSFGAGNVGYTFGSGTRLTVV.

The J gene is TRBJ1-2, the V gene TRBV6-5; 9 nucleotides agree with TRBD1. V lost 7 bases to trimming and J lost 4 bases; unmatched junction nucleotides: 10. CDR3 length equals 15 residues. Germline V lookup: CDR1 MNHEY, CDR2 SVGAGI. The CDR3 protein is CASTNYRGLSYGYTF. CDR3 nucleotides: TGTGCCAGCACCAACTACAGGGGGCTCAGCTATGGCTACACCTTC.

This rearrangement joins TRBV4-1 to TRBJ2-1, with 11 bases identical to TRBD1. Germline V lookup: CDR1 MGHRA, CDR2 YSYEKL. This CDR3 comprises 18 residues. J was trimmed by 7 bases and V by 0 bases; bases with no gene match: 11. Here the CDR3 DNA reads TGCGCCAGCAGCCAAGAAAAGGAGGACAGGGGGCTTTGGAATGAGCAGTTCTTC. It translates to CASSQEKEDRGLWNEQFF.